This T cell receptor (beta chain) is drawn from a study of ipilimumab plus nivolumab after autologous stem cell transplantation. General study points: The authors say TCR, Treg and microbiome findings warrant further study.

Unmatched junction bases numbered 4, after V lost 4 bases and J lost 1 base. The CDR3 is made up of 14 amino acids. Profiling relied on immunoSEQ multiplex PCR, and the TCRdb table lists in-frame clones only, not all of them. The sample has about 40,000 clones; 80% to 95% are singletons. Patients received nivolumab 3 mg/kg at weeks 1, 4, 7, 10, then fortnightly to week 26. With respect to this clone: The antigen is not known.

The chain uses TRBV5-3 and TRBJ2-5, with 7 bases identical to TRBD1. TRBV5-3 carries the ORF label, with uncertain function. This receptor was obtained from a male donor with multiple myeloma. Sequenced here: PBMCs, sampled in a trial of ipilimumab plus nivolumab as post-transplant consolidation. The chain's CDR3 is CARSHGQAQETQYF. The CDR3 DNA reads TGTGCCAGAAGCCATGGACAGGCCCAAGAGACCCAGTACTTC.